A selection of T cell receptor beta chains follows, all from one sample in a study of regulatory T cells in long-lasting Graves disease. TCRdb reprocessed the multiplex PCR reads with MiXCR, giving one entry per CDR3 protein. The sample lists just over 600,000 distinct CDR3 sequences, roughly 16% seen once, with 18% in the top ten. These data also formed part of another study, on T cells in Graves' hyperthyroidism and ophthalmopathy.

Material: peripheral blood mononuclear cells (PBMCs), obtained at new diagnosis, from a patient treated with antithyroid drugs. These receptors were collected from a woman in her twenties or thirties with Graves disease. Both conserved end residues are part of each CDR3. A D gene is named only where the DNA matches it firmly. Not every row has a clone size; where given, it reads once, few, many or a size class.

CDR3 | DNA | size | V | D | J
CASSLGDDSYGYTF | TGCGCCAGCAGCTTGGGTGATGACTCCTATGGCTACACCTTC | many | TRBV5-1 | - | TRBJ1-2
CASSHRTSGNIQYF | TGTGCCAGCAGCCATCGGACTAGCGGAAACATTCAGTACTTC | - | TRBV7-3 | TRBD2 | TRBJ2-4
CASSQGVSAGGTYEQYF | TGTGCCAGCAGCCAGGGGGTTTCAGCCGGAGGTACCTACGAGCAGTACTTC | - | TRBV3-1 | - | TRBJ2-7
CASSVGGSGGMDEQFF | TGTGCCAGCAGCGTAGGCGGGTCAGGGGGCATGGATGAGCAGTTCTTC | - | TRBV9 | TRBD1 | TRBJ2-1
CAVSAGTDNSPLHF | TGTGCCGTCTCGGCCGGGACGGACAATTCACCCCTCCACTTT | many | TRBV24-1 | - | TRBJ1-6
CAISDRGLAGGVEQLF | TGTGCCATCAGTGACCGGGGACTAGCGGGAGGGGTTGAGCAGCTCTTC | - | TRBV10-3 | TRBD2 | TRBJ2-5
CASSERVSSYEQYF | TGTGCCAGCAGTGAAAGGGTCAGCTCCTACGAGCAGTACTTC | many | TRBV2 | - | TRBJ2-7
CATSEPGTGINEQFF | TGTGCCACCAGTGAACCAGGGACAGGGATCAATGAGCAGTTCTTC | - | TRBV24-1 | TRBD1 | TRBJ2-1
CASSESVREVAGYTF | TGTGCCAGCAGTGAAAGTGTCAGGGAAGTCGCTGGCTACACCTTC | few | TRBV6-1 | - | TRBJ1-2
CASSPSQGVGKNIQYF | TGTGCCAGCAGTCCCTCCCAGGGGGTGGGCAAAAACATTCAGTACTTC | few | TRBV12-3/TRBV12-4 | TRBD1 | TRBJ2-4
CASSLLAEGKETQYF | TGTGCCAGCAGCTTACTGGCGGAGGGGAAAGAGACCCAGTACTTC | - | TRBV7-3 | - | TRBJ2-5
CASSLISGRGQETQYF | TGTGCCAGCAGTTTAATTAGCGGGAGGGGACAAGAGACCCAGTACTTC | - | TRBV12-3/TRBV12-4 | TRBD2 | TRBJ2-5
CASSSGFFYEQYF | TGTGCCAGCAGCTCGGGGTTCTTCTACGAGCAGTACTTC | - | TRBV7-2 | - | TRBJ2-7
CASSPPHGLAGGSYEQYF | TGTGCCAGCAGCCCTCCTCACGGACTAGCGGGAGGGTCCTACGAGCAGTACTTC | many | TRBV11-1 | TRBD2 | TRBJ2-7
CASSLVKGTDTQYF | TGTGCCAGCAGTTTAGTGAAGGGCACAGATACGCAGTATTTT | - | TRBV12-3/TRBV12-4 | - | TRBJ2-3
CASSVVRTYGYTF | TGTGCCAGCAGTGTTGTTAGGACCTATGGCTACACCTTC | many | TRBV2 | - | TRBJ1-2
CASRKSPGQGRLGEVVGYGYTF | TGTGCCAGCAGGAAGAGCCCGGGACAGGGTCGACTGGGTGAGGTTGTGGGCTATGGCTACACCTTC | many | TRBV2 | TRBD1 | TRBJ1-2
CATSDHGRGASSEAFF | TGTGCCACCAGTGATCATGGGCGGGGGGCGAGTTCTGAAGCTTTCTTT | - | TRBV24-1 | - | TRBJ1-1
CASSPGHRDYGYTF | TGTGCCAGCTCACCGGGACACAGGGACTATGGCTACACCTTC | - | TRBV18 | - | TRBJ1-2
CASSPRGTSYNEQFF | TGTGCCAGCAGCCCGAGGGGGACCTCCTACAATGAGCAGTTCTTC | many | TRBV14 | - | TRBJ2-1
CASSKTGLFSGNTIYF | TGTGCCAGCAGCAAGACAGGGCTGTTTTCCGGAAACACCATATATTTT | - | TRBV12-3/TRBV12-4 | TRBD1 | TRBJ1-3
CASSGPARLAGRTDTQYF | TGTGCCAGCAGTGGGCCCGCGAGGCTAGCGGGCCGCACAGATACGCAGTATTTT | few | TRBV25-1 | TRBD2 | TRBJ2-3
CASSSGQAITAQHF | TGTGCCAGCAGTTCGGGGCAGGCTATCACGGCCCAGCATTTT | many | TRBV6-5 | - | TRBJ1-5
CSARIQLGRYNEQFF | TGCAGTGCTAGAATCCAACTGGGCCGGTACAATGAGCAGTTCTTC | - | TRBV20-1 | - | TRBJ2-1
CASSLSSGTSGRPSYEQYF | TGTGCCAGCAGCTTATCCTCCGGGACTAGCGGGAGACCTTCCTACGAGCAGTACTTC | - | TRBV7-2 | TRBD2 | TRBJ2-7
CASSRGEANYGYTF | TGTGCCAGCAGTCGGGGTGAGGCTAACTATGGCTACACCTTC | - | TRBV7-9 | - | TRBJ1-2
CASSYYNEQFF | TGTGCCAGCAGTTATTACAATGAGCAGTTCTTC | many | TRBV2 | - | TRBJ2-1
CASSSGTQVNEQYF | TGTGCCAGCAGTTCCGGGACCCAGGTGAACGAGCAGTACTTC | many | TRBV28 | - | TRBJ2-7
CASSRQDRGNYGYTF | TGTGCCAGTAGTAGACAGGACAGGGGTAACTATGGCTACACCTTC | many | TRBV19 | TRBD1 | TRBJ1-2
CASSIPGTGFGYTF | TGTGCCAGCAGTATCCCCGGGACAGGGTTTGGCTACACCTTC | few | TRBV28 | TRBD1 | TRBJ1-2
CASSLATRTSGSFPDTQYF | TGTGCCAGCAGCTTAGCAACTAGGACTAGCGGGAGTTTCCCAGATACGCAGTATTTT | - | TRBV11-1 | TRBD2 | TRBJ2-3
CASSLAATGPANYGYTF | TGTGCCAGCAGTTTAGCCGCGACAGGGCCAGCTAACTATGGCTACACCTTC | many | TRBV28 | TRBD1 | TRBJ1-2
CASSTPGAYEQYFGPGQPQHF | - | - | TRBV6-2/TRBV6-3 | - | TRBJ1-5